These 11 T cell receptor beta chains came from one sample sequenced in a study of blood T cell repertoires in COVID-19. TCRdb keeps only in-frame clones here, not all; method: immunoSEQ multiplex PCR. The repertoire holds roughly 200,000 clones, 75% to 95% seen once, with 0.45% to 0.65% in the top ten. Sequencing was performed on peripheral blood. These receptors were collected from a man in his forties or fifties with acute or convalescent COVID-19.

The V gene is TRBV18, the J gene TRBJ2-7, with 13 bases aligning to TRBD2. Looked up from germline, CDR1 is KGHSH and CDR2 is LQKENI. V shed 8 bases, J shed 5 bases, and the junction held 6 bases outside the gene matches. This CDR3 region has 14 residues. The CDR3 nucleotides are TGTGCCAGCGAGACTAGCGGGAGGTACAACGAGCAGTACTTC. This gives the protein CASETSGRYNEQYF. Filled out from reference TRBV18 and TRBJ2-7, the complete variable domain reads NAGVMQNPRHLVRRRGQEARLRCSPMKGHSHVYWYRQLPEEGLKFMVYLQKENIIDESGMPKERFSAEFPKEGPSILRIQQVVRGDSAAYFCASETSGRYNEQYFGPGTRLTVT.

The rearrangement joins TRBV11-2 to TRBJ2-7; tentatively, D is TRBD1 (5 bases). This CDR3 region has 16 residues. Germline V gives CDR1 SGHAT, CDR2 FQNNGV. Trimming took 0 bases from V and 3 from J, leaving 15 bases between them. The CDR3 loop is CASSLDLGVSYYEQYF. The CDR3 DNA reads TGTGCCAGCAGCTTAGATCTAGGGGTATCCTACTACGAGCAGTACTTC.

The rearrangement joins TRBV6-2 or TRBV6-3 to TRBJ1-5; D is unresolved. There are 13 residues in the CDR3. Trimming took off 1 base at V and 5 bases at J, with 6 bases between the two ends. Per the germline V gene, CDR1 is MNHEY and CDR2 is SVGEGT. The CDR3 sequence: CASSYFGDQPQHF. For the CDR3, the DNA is TGTGCCAGCAGTTACTTCGGTGATCAGCCCCAGCATTTT.

This sequence joins TRBV5-1 and TRBJ2-5, with D perhaps TRBD1 (6 bases). V was clipped by 4 bases and J by 2 bases, with 12 bases between them. Germline V lookup: CDR1 SGHRS, CDR2 YFSETQ. The CDR3 length is 14 residues. CDR3 amino acids: CASSPGTLQETQYF. As DNA, the CDR3 is TGCGCCAGCAGCCCGGGGACACTTCAAGAGACCCAGTACTTC.

The J gene is TRBJ1-4, the V gene TRBV7-9; the D is unclear. This CDR3 has 16 residues. The germline CDR1 and CDR2 sequences are SEHNR and FQNEAQ (reference sequence). Trimming pared 1 base from V and 1 base from J, leaving 10 bases between. CDR3 DNA sequence: TGTGCCAGCAGCTTAGTACAGTCATTAACTAATGAAAAACTGTTTTTT. This gives the protein CASSLVQSLTNEKLFF.

This clone was recorded once. J is TRBJ2-6 and V is TRBV6-2 or TRBV6-3; possibly TRBD1 for D (6 bases). Between the trimmed V and J ends, which lost 2 bases and 0 bases, there was a span of 11 bases. CDR1 is MNHEY, CDR2 SVGEGT, per germline. This CDR3 contains 17 residues. The CDR3 DNA reads as TGTGCCAGCAGTTACCAAGGACAGTTCTCTGGGGCCAACGTCCTGACTTTC. Amino acid sequence: CASSYQGQFSGANVLTF.

This chain connects TRBV5-4 to TRBJ2-3, with D maybe TRBD2 (5 bases). Germline V gene data show CDR1 as SGHNT and CDR2 as YYREEE (reference sequence). This CDR3 is built from 16 residues. The V end was cut by 3 bases, the J end by 1 base, with 15 bases between. In nucleotides, the CDR3 is TGTGCCAGCAGCTATCAAGCGGTCAGAGGCACAGATACGCAGTATTTT. Its translation is CASSYQAVRGTDTQYF.

The V gene is TRBV11-2, the J gene TRBJ2-7; D is unclear. The CDR3 length is 15 residues. Trimming stripped 1 base from V and 1 base from J, with 11 bases between. Germline V CDR1 and CDR2: SGHAT, FQNNGV. The CDR3 protein is CASSLVGDFSYEQYF. The CDR3 DNA is TGTGCCAGCAGCTTAGTGGGCGATTTTTCCTACGAGCAGTACTTC. Supplemented by reference TRBV11-2 and TRBJ2-7, the full variable domain reads EAGVAQSPRYKIIEKRQSVAFWCNPISGHATLYWYQQILGQGPKLLIQFQNNGVVDDSQLPKDRFSAERLKGVDSTLKIQPAKLEDSAVYLCASSLVGDFSYEQYFGPGTRLTVT.

The chain joins TRBV28 to TRBJ1-1, with 9 bases aligning to TRBD1. The CDR3 contains 17 residues. The germline V gene has CDR1 MDHEN and CDR2 SYDVKM. V trimming: 2 bases; J trimming: 6 bases; junction bases outside the gene matches: 13. CDR3 DNA sequence: TGTGCCAGCAGTTTAGGACCGGGACAGGGTCAATTAGCTGAAGCTTTCTTT. The encoded protein is CASSLGPGQGQLAEAFF.

J is TRBJ1-1 and V is TRBV28, with D tentatively TRBD1 (6 bases). CDR1 and CDR2 (germline): MDHEN, SYDVKM. Trimming stripped 7 bases from V and 0 bases from J, with 15 bases between. The CDR3 is made up of 15 amino acids. CDR3 residues: CASTIGGRLNTEAFF. DNA of the CDR3: TGTGCCAGCACCATCGGGGGGCGATTGAACACTGAAGCTTTCTTT.

J is TRBJ1-5 and V is TRBV20-1; 10 bases line up with TRBD1. J was trimmed by 0 bases and V by 3 bases; bases with no gene match: 5. The CDR3 runs 16 residues. Per germline, CDR1 DFQATT and CDR2 SNEGSKA (reference sequence). CDR3: CSASRTGGFSNQPQHF. CDR3 sequence (DNA): TGCAGTGCTAGTCGGACAGGGGGTTTTAGCAATCAGCCCCAGCATTTT.